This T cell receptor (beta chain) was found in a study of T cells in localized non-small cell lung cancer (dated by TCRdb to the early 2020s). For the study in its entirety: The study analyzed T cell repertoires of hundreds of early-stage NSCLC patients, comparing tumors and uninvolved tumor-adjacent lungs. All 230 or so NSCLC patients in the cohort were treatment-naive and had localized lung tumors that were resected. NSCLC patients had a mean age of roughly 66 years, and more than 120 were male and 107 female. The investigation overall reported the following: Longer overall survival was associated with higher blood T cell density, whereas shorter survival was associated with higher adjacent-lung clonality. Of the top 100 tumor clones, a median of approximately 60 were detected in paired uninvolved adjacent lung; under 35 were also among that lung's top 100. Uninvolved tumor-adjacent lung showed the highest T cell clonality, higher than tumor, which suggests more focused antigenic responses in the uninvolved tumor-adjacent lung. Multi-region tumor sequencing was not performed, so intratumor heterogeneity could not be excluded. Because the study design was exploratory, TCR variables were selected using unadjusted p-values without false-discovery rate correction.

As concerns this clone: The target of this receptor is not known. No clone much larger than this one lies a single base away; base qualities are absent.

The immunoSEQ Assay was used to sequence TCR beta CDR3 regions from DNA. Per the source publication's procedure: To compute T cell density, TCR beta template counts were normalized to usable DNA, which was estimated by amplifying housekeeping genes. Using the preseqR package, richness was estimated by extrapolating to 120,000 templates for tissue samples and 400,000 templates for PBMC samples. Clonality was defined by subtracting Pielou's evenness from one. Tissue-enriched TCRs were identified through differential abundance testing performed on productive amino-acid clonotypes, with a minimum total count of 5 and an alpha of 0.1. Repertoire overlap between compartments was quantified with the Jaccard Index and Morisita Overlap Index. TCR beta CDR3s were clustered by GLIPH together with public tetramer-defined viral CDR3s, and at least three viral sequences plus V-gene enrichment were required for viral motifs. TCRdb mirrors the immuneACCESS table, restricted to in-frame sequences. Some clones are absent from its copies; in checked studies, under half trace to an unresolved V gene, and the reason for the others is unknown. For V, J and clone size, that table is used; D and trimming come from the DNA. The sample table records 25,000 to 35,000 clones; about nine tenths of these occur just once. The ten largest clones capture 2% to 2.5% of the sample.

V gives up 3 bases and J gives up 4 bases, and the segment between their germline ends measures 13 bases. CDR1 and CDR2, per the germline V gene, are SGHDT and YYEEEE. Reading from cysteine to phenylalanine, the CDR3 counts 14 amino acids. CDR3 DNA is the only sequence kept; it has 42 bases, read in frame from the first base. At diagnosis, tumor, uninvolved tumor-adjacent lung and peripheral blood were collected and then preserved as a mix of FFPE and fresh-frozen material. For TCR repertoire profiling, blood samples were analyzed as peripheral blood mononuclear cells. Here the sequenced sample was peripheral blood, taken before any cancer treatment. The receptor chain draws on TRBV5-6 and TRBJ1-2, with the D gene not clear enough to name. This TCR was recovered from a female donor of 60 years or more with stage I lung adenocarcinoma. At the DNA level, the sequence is TGTGCCAGCAGCTCGGACTTCACGCTCTATGGCTACACCTTC. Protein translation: CASSSDFTLYGYTF.